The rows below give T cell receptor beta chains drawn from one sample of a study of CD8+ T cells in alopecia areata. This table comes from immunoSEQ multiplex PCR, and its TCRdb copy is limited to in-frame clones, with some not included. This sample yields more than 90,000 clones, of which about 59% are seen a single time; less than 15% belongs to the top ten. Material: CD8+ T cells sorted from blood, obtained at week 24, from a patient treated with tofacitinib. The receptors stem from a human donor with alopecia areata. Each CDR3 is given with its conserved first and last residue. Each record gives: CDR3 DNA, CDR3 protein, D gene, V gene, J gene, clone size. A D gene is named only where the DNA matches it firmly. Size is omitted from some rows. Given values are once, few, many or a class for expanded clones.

cdr3_nt: TGTGCTAGTGGCCTGGACAGGATCGGGACCCAGTACTTC; cdr3_aa: CASGLDRIGTQYF; d_call: TRBD1; v_call: TRBV12-5; j_call: TRBJ2-5; clone_size: .
cdr3_nt: TGTGCCCCAGGAACAGGGGTTGGAAACACCATATATTTT; cdr3_aa: CAPGTGVGNTIYF; d_call: TRBD1; v_call: TRBV2; j_call: TRBJ1-3; clone_size: .
cdr3_nt: TGTGCCTGGAGTAGCTCGGCGGAGACTAACTATGGCTACACCTTC; cdr3_aa: CAWSSSAETNYGYTF; d_call: .; v_call: TRBV30; j_call: TRBJ1-2; clone_size: .
cdr3_nt: TGTGCCAGTAGTATCCTGGGGCAGCCCCAGCATTTT; cdr3_aa: CASSILGQPQHF; d_call: .; v_call: TRBV19; j_call: TRBJ1-5; clone_size: .
cdr3_nt: TGTGCCAGCAGCGCGAGACAGGGTTTAACTGAAGCTTTCTTT; cdr3_aa: CASSARQGLTEAFF; d_call: TRBD1; v_call: TRBV9; j_call: TRBJ1-1; clone_size: .
cdr3_nt: TGTGCCAGCAGTTCCAACGGCGGGAGCTACTCCTACGAGCAGTACTTC; cdr3_aa: CASSSNGGSYSYEQYF; d_call: TRBD2; v_call: TRBV27; j_call: TRBJ2-7; clone_size: once
cdr3_nt: TGTGCCAGCACGAGGGGGCAGTCCTACGAGCAGTACTTC; cdr3_aa: CASTRGQSYEQYF; d_call: TRBD1; v_call: TRBV28; j_call: TRBJ2-7; clone_size: .
cdr3_nt: TGTGCCAGCAGTCTGTTAGGCGTGGGTCGGATGCGAGGCTACACCTTC; cdr3_aa: CASSLLGVGRMRGYTF; d_call: .; v_call: TRBV27; j_call: TRBJ1-2; clone_size: few
cdr3_nt: TGCGCCAGCCAAGAGGGGCCCGGCTACGAGCAGTACTTC; cdr3_aa: CASQEGPGYEQYF; d_call: .; v_call: TRBV5-1; j_call: TRBJ2-7; clone_size: .
cdr3_nt: TGTGCCAGCGGGACCGCCTATGGCTACACCTTC; cdr3_aa: CASGTAYGYTF; d_call: .; v_call: TRBV5-4; j_call: TRBJ1-2; clone_size: few
cdr3_nt: TGCGCCAGCAGCTCCGGGACAGGGGTGAGCAATGAGCAGTTCTTC; cdr3_aa: CASSSGTGVSNEQFF; d_call: TRBD1; v_call: TRBV5-1; j_call: TRBJ2-1; clone_size: once
cdr3_nt: TGTGCCATCAGTGACAGCGCCTACGAGCAGTACTTC; cdr3_aa: CAISDSAYEQYF; d_call: .; v_call: TRBV10-3; j_call: TRBJ2-7; clone_size: .
cdr3_nt: TGTGCCAGCAGCTTAGCCAAGGACCATCAGCCCCAGCATTTT; cdr3_aa: CASSLAKDHQPQHF; d_call: .; v_call: TRBV7-8; j_call: TRBJ1-5; clone_size: once
cdr3_nt: TGTGCCAGTAGTGTGGGGAATGAGCAGTTCTTC; cdr3_aa: CASSVGNEQFF; d_call: .; v_call: TRBV19; j_call: TRBJ2-1; clone_size: few
cdr3_nt: TGTGCCAGCACCCGGGTGCGGACGCCTCCTCCAGGGTTCTTC; cdr3_aa: CASTRVRTPPPGFF; d_call: .; v_call: TRBV25-1; j_call: TRBJ2-1; clone_size: few
cdr3_nt: TGCGCCAGCAGCCAAGGAGTGACCGGCCCCTCTCGTGGCTACACCTTC; cdr3_aa: CASSQGVTGPSRGYTF; d_call: .; v_call: TRBV4-1; j_call: TRBJ1-2; clone_size: few
cdr3_nt: TGTGCCAGCAGCTTATATGGGCAGGGACCCTACGAGCAGTACTTC; cdr3_aa: CASSLYGQGPYEQYF; d_call: .; v_call: TRBV11-2; j_call: TRBJ2-7; clone_size: few
cdr3_nt: TGTGCCAGCAGCCCGGGACTAGCGGGGGCTTGGTCGGGAGAGCAGTACTTC; cdr3_aa: CASSPGLAGAWSGEQYF; d_call: TRBD2; v_call: TRBV7-9; j_call: TRBJ2-7; clone_size: .
cdr3_nt: TGCGCCAGCAGCTTGGCCGAAGAGACCCAGTACTTC; cdr3_aa: CASSLAEETQYF; d_call: .; v_call: TRBV5-1; j_call: TRBJ2-5; clone_size: .